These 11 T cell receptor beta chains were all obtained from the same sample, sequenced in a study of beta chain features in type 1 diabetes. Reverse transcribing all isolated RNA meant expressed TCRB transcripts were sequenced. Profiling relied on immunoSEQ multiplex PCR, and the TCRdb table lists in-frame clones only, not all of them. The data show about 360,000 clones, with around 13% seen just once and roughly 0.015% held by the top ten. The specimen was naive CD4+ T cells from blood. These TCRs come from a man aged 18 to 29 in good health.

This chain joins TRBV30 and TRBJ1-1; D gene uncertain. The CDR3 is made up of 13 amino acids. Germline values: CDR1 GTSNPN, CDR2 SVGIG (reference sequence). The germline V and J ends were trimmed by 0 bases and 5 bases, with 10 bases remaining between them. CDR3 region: CAWSVTSRTEAFF. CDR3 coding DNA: TGTGCCTGGAGTGTAACCTCGAGGACTGAAGCTTTCTTT. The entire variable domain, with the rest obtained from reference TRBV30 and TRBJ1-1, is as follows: SQTIHQWPATLVQPVGSPLSLECTVEGTSNPNLYWYRQAAGRGLQLLFYSVGIGQISSEVPQNLSASRPQDRQFILSSKKLLLSDSGFYLCAWSVTSRTEAFFGQGTRLTVV.

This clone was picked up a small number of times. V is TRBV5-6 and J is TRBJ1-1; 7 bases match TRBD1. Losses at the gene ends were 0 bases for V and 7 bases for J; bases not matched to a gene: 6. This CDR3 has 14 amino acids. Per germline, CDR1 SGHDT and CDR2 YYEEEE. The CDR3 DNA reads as TGTGCCAGCAGCTTGGTAGGGACAGTAGGTGAAGCTTTCTTT. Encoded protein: CASSLVGTVGEAFF. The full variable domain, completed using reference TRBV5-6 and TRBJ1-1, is DAGVTQSPTHLIKTRGQQVTLRCSPKSGHDTVSWYQQALGQGPQFIFQYYEEEERQRGNFPDRFSGHQFPNYSSELNVNALLLGDSALYLCASSLVGTVGEAFFGQGTRLTVV.

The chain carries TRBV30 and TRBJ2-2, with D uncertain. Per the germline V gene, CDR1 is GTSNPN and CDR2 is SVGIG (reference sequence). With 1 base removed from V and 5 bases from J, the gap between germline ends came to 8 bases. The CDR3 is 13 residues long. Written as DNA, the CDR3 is TGTGCCTGGAGTGGCAGGCGAACCGGGGAGCTGTTTTTT. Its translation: CAWSGRRTGELFF.

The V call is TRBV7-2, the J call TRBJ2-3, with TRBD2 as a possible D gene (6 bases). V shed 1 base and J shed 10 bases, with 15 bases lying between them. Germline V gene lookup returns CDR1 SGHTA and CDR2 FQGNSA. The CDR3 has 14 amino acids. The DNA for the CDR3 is TGTGCCAGCAGCTTAGGCGGGACCCAAAAGGCGCAGTATTTT. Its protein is CASSLGGTQKAQYF.

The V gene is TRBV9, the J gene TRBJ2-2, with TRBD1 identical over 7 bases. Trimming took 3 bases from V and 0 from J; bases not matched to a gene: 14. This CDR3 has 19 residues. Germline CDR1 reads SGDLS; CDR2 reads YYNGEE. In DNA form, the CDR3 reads TGTGCCAGCAGCGGAAACCGGGACAGTGTCATCACGAACACCGGGGAGCTGTTTTTT. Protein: CASSGNRDSVITNTGELFF.

The DNA of the CDR3 is TGTGCCAGCAGCCGCGGAAGCTATGGACAGGCTCTCGAGCAGTACTTC. Translated: CASSRGSYGQALEQYF. The chain couples TRBV7-2 to TRBJ2-7; 7 bases are shared with TRBD1. Germline lookup yields CDR1 SGHTA and CDR2 FQGNSA. The CDR3 runs to 16 residues. V was pared by 5 bases and J by 6 bases, with 16 bases of the junction left unmatched.

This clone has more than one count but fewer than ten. For the CDR3, the DNA is TGTGCCAGCAGTTTCGACAGGAATAATCAGCCCCAGCATTTT. Its protein product is CASSFDRNNQPQHF. J is TRBJ1-5 and V is TRBV6-5, with D maybe TRBD1 (6 bases). Germline V gene sequence: CDR1 MNHEY, CDR2 SVGAGI. The V end was cut by 4 bases, the J end by 4 bases, with 11 bases between. The CDR3 consists of 14 residues.

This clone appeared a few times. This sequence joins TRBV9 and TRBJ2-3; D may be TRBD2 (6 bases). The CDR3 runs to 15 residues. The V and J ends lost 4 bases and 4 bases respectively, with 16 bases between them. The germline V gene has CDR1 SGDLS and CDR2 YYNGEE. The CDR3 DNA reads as TGTGCCAGCAGCTTTTCAGCGGGCTCTGCAGATACGCAGTATTTT. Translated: CASSFSAGSADTQYF.

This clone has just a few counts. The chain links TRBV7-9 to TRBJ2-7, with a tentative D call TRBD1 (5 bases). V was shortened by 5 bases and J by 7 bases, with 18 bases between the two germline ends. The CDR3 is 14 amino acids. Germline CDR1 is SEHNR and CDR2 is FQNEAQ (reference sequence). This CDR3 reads CASSRLGDKWEQYF. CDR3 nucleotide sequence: TGTGCCAGCAGCCGGCTAGGGGATAAGTGGGAGCAGTACTTC.

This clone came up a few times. CDR3 in DNA: TGTGCCAGCGTGGGAGGTCCGGGTTCTTCCACAGATACGCAGTATTTT. The encoded protein is CASVGGPGSSTDTQYF. This chain links TRBV28 with TRBJ2-3; TRBD2 might be the D (6 bases). The CDR3 contains 16 residues. V lost 8 bases to trimming and J lost 2 bases, with 20 bases between them. In germline, CDR1 is MDHEN, CDR2 SYDVKM. The full variable domain, in which reference TRBV28 and TRBJ2-3 provide the parts outside the CDR3, is DVKVTQSSRYLVKRTGEKVFLECVQDMDHENMFWYRQDPGLGLRLIYFSYDVKMKEKGDIPEGYSVSREKKERFSLILESASTNQTSMYLCASVGGPGSSTDTQYFGPGTRLTVL.

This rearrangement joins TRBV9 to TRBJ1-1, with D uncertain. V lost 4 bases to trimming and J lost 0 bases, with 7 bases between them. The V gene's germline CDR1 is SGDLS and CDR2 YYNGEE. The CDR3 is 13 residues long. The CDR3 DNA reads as TGTGCCAGCAGCCCAGACATGAACACTGAAGCTTTCTTT. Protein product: CASSPDMNTEAFF.